The 9 T cell receptor beta chains listed next were all sequenced from one sample in a study of blood T cell repertoires in COVID-19. Generated by immunoSEQ multiplex PCR, the TCRdb table keeps only in-frame clones and is missing some. The sample contains about 68,000 clones, more than 60% of which appear only once. The sequenced material came from peripheral blood. Receptors originate from a human donor in a cohort sampled during active COVID-19.

CDR3 loop: CASSFKGQWRNTIYF. CDR3 DNA sequence: TGTGCCAGCAGTTTTAAGGGGCAATGGAGAAACACCATATATTTT. The chain combines TRBV5-6 with TRBJ1-3; a weak D match, TRBD1 (5 bases). This CDR3 has 15 residues. Trimming removed 5 bases at V and 5 bases at J, with 17 bases between. CDR1 SGHDT and CDR2 YYEEEE come from the germline V gene.

This sequence joins TRBV11-3 and TRBJ2-5; 7 positions match TRBD1. J was trimmed by 5 bases and V by 3 bases; bases with no gene match: 9. Germline values: CDR1 SGHNT, CDR2 YENEEA. This CDR3 contains 15 residues. The CDR3 region has the DNA TGTGCCAGCAGCTTCAGTTTTGGGGGACAGGAGACCCAGTACTTC. As protein: CASSFSFGGQETQYF.

The J gene is TRBJ1-2, the V gene TRBV3-1 (or the pseudogene TRBV3-2); D possibly corresponds to TRBD1 (6 bases). CDR1 and CDR2 (germline): LGHDT, YNNKEL (reference sequence). The ends were cut back, 2 bases at V and 8 bases at J, with 12 bases in the middle. The CDR3 length is 13 residues. CDR3 region: CASSQYTGLGYTF. CDR3 nucleotides: TGTGCCAGCAGCCAATACACAGGGTTAGGCTACACCTTC.

The chain carries TRBV2 and TRBJ1-3, with D maybe TRBD1 (5 bases). The germline CDR1 and CDR2 sequences are SNHLY and FYNNEI. The germline V and J ends were trimmed by 6 bases and 1 base, with 10 bases remaining between them. The CDR3 loop spans 14 amino acids. In DNA, the CDR3 is TGTGCCAGCAGGGGAGGGGCGTCTGGAAACACCATATATTTT. Translated, it gives CASRGGASGNTIYF.

The chain couples TRBV28 to TRBJ1-3, with 8 positions matching TRBD1. With 5 bases clipped from V and 4 bases from J, the junction kept 4 bases outside the gene matches. The CDR3 loop spans 14 amino acids. Germline V lookup: CDR1 MDHEN, CDR2 SYDVKM. In DNA, the CDR3 is TGTGCCAGCAGTACAGGGGGACTGGGAAACACCATATATTTT. This codes for CASSTGGLGNTIYF.

The chain couples TRBV27 to TRBJ2-2, with D maybe TRBD1 (6 bases). Germline CDR1 and CDR2: MNHEY and SMNVEV (reference sequence). CDR3 length equals 14 residues. Between the trimmed V and J ends, which lost 6 bases and 3 bases, there was a span of 11 bases. CDR3: CASRTGYYTGELFF. The CDR3 DNA sequence: TGTGCCAGCAGAACAGGGTATTACACCGGGGAGCTGTTTTTT.

This rearrangement joins TRBV5-5 to TRBJ1-5; weak D call: TRBD1 (6 bases). CDR1 SGHKS and CDR2 YYEKEE come from the germline V gene (reference sequence). V lost 1 base and J lost 4, with 6 bases in between. The CDR3 runs to 13 residues. The CDR3 DNA sequence: TGTGCCAGCAGCTTGACAGGGAATCAGCCCCAGCATTTT. It specifies CASSLTGNQPQHF.

The gene calls are TRBV18 and TRBJ2-7; possibly TRBD1 for D (6 bases). CDR1 and CDR2 (germline): KGHSH, LQKENI. The CDR3 contains 14 residues. V lost 4 bases to trimming and J lost 0 bases, with 10 bases between them. CDR3 nucleotides: TGTGCCAGCTCACGGGACACTGTCTCCTACGAGCAGTACTTC. It specifies CASSRDTVSYEQYF.

In nucleotides, the CDR3 is TGTGCCAGCAGTTACGGGACAGGGGCTGGTGGCTACACCTTC. Translation gives CASSYGTGAGGYTF. The rearrangement links TRBV6-5 to TRBJ1-2; 10 positions match TRBD1. V shed 2 bases and J 7 bases; nucleotides not matched to a gene: 4. The germline gives CDR1 MNHEY, CDR2 SVGAGI. The CDR3 length is 14 residues.